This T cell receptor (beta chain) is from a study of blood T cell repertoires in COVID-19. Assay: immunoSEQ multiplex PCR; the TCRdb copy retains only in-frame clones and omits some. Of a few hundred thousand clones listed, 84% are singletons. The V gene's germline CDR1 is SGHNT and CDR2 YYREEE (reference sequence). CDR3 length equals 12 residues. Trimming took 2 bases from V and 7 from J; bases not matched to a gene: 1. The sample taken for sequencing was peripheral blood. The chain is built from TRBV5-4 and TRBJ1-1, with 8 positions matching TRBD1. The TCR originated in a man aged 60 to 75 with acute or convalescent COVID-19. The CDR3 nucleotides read TGTGCCAGCAGCTTTGGACAGGGTGAAGCTTTCTTT. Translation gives CASSFGQGEAFF.